The rows below give T cell receptor beta chains drawn from one sample of a study of OX40 agonist ivuxolimab in advanced cancers. TCRdb's table, derived via immunoSEQ multiplex PCR, lists solely in-frame clones and lacks some. This repertoire shows around 64,000 clones, roughly 80% found once; its top ten account for approximately 1.2%. The sample consisted of CD4+ or CD8+ T cells sorted from blood, taken in a trial of the OX40 agonist ivuxolimab. These receptors all stem from an adult with an advanced solid tumor such as melanoma, head and neck, liver or kidney cancer. The CDR3 runs from the conserved cysteine through the conserved F or W. The order of the fields is CDR3 length, clone size, V gene, J gene, D gene, CDR3 DNA, CDR3 protein. D genes are given only for firm matches. The size field is filled for only some rows; it gives once, few, many or a size class.

cdr3_length: 14
clone_size: -
v_call: TRBV5-1
j_call: TRBJ1-1
d_call: -
cdr3_nt: TGCGCCAGCAGCCTTCCTTCGGCAGGGGCTGAAGCTTTCTTT
cdr3_aa: CASSLPSAGAEAFF

cdr3_length: 15
clone_size: -
v_call: TRBV6-6
j_call: TRBJ1-2
d_call: -
cdr3_nt: TGTGCCAGCAGTTACATGGGTGGCGCCAACTATGGCTACACCTTC
cdr3_aa: CASSYMGGANYGYTF

cdr3_length: 13
clone_size: -
v_call: TRBV6-6
j_call: TRBJ2-1
d_call: -
cdr3_nt: TGTGCCAGCAGCAGGACCTCCTACAATGAGCAGTTCTTC
cdr3_aa: CASSRTSYNEQFF

cdr3_length: 13
clone_size: -
v_call: TRBV6-1
j_call: TRBJ2-3
d_call: -
cdr3_nt: TGTGCCAGCAGAACAACCGGCACAGATACGCAGTATTTT
cdr3_aa: CASRTTGTDTQYF

cdr3_length: 16
clone_size: -
v_call: TRBV9
j_call: TRBJ1-3
d_call: -
cdr3_nt: TGTGCCAGCAGCGATACAGGACCCCTTTCGGGAAACACCATATATTTT
cdr3_aa: CASSDTGPLSGNTIYF

cdr3_length: 13
clone_size: -
v_call: TRBV6-5
j_call: TRBJ2-7
d_call: -
cdr3_nt: TGTGCCAGCAGTTCCCTCGGTGGCGGCGAGCAGTACTTC
cdr3_aa: CASSSLGGGEQYF

cdr3_length: 13
clone_size: once
v_call: TRBV7-7
j_call: TRBJ2-2
d_call: TRBD2
cdr3_nt: TGTGCTAGCAGCTTAAGCGGGGCCGGGGAGCTGTTTTTT
cdr3_aa: CASSLSGAGELFF

cdr3_length: 13
clone_size: -
v_call: TRBV2
j_call: TRBJ1-1
d_call: -
cdr3_nt: TGTGCCAGCAGGAGGGGGTCGGGCACTGAAGCTTTCTTT
cdr3_aa: CASRRGSGTEAFF

cdr3_length: 11
clone_size: -
v_call: TRBV19
j_call: TRBJ2-5
d_call: -
cdr3_nt: TGTGCCAGTAGGGCAGAAGAGACCCAGTACTTC
cdr3_aa: CASRAEETQYF

cdr3_length: 14
clone_size: -
v_call: TRBV6-5
j_call: TRBJ2-3
d_call: TRBD2
cdr3_nt: TGTGCCAGCAGACCAAGCGGGGGGGCAGATACGCAGTATTTT
cdr3_aa: CASRPSGGADTQYF

cdr3_length: 14
clone_size: many
v_call: TRBV7-9
j_call: TRBJ1-2
d_call: -
cdr3_nt: TGTGCCAGCAGCTTAAGAGAGGGGGAGTATGGCTACACCTTC
cdr3_aa: CASSLREGEYGYTF

cdr3_length: 14
clone_size: -
v_call: TRBV5-5
j_call: TRBJ2-5
d_call: -
cdr3_nt: TGTGCCAGCAGCTTGGGTACTAACGGAGAGACCCAGTACTTC
cdr3_aa: CASSLGTNGETQYF

cdr3_length: 16
clone_size: -
v_call: TRBV7-9
j_call: TRBJ2-4
d_call: TRBD2
cdr3_nt: TGTGCCAGCAGCTTAGGGACTAGTGGGTCGAAAAACATTCAGTACTTC
cdr3_aa: CASSLGTSGSKNIQYF

cdr3_length: 14
clone_size: -
v_call: TRBV9
j_call: TRBJ1-3
d_call: -
cdr3_nt: TGTGCCAGCAGCGTAGGACAGTCCGGAAACACCATATATTTT
cdr3_aa: CASSVGQSGNTIYF

cdr3_length: 15
clone_size: -
v_call: TRBV5-6
j_call: TRBJ2-5
d_call: -
cdr3_nt: TGTGCCAGCAGCTTGTCGACAGGTTACCAAGAGACCCAGTACTTC
cdr3_aa: CASSLSTGYQETQYF

cdr3_length: 13
clone_size: -
v_call: TRBV25-1
j_call: TRBJ1-4
d_call: -
cdr3_nt: TGTGCCAGCAGCTGGGGAGGAGGCGAAAAACTGTTTTTT
cdr3_aa: CASSWGGGEKLFF

cdr3_length: 16
clone_size: once
v_call: TRBV11-3
j_call: TRBJ1-1
d_call: -
cdr3_nt: TGTGCCAGCAGCTCCCCCTCGACGGACGGGAACACTGAAGCTTTCTTT
cdr3_aa: CASSSPSTDGNTEAFF

cdr3_length: 12
clone_size: -
v_call: TRBV25-1
j_call: TRBJ2-2
d_call: -
cdr3_nt: TGTGCCAGCAGTGAAAGTCCCGGGGAGCTGTTTTTT
cdr3_aa: CASSESPGELFF

cdr3_length: 16
clone_size: -
v_call: TRBV9
j_call: TRBJ2-4
d_call: TRBD2
cdr3_nt: TGTGCCAGCAGCGTAGCACCTGAATGGGGGGGTAACATTCAGTACTTC
cdr3_aa: CASSVAPEWGGNIQYF

cdr3_length: 15
clone_size: -
v_call: TRBV23-1
j_call: TRBJ1-1
d_call: -
cdr3_nt: TGCGCCACCAAAATCGAGGGGCCACGAAACACTGAAGCTTTCTTT
cdr3_aa: CATKIEGPRNTEAFF

cdr3_length: 14
clone_size: -
v_call: TRBV18
j_call: TRBJ1-1
d_call: TRBD1
cdr3_nt: TGTGCCAGCTCACCCGGACAGGGGAACACTGAAGCTTTCTTT
cdr3_aa: CASSPGQGNTEAFF

cdr3_length: 16
clone_size: -
v_call: TRBV5-3
j_call: TRBJ1-5
d_call: -
cdr3_nt: TGTGCCAGAAGCTTGGTCACACCTTATAGCAATCAGCCCCAGCATTTT
cdr3_aa: CARSLVTPYSNQPQHF

cdr3_length: 14
clone_size: few
v_call: TRBV15
j_call: TRBJ1-5
d_call: TRBD1
cdr3_nt: TGTGCCACCAGCCCTACAGGGGGCATCCAGCCCCAGCATTTT
cdr3_aa: CATSPTGGIQPQHF